Sequencing of this T cell receptor beta chain was carried out in a study of T cell repertoires in cytomegalovirus infection. Germline values: CDR1 MGHRA, CDR2 YSYEKL. V dropped 4 bases and J dropped 7 bases, with 17 bases sitting between them. This CDR3 is 15 amino acids long. TCRdb processed the reads anew with MiXCR; each CDR3 protein has one entry. The data hold about 570,000 distinct CDR3 sequences, with just under 40% observed a single time. About this clonotype itself: What it binds is unknown.

Sequencing used cultured PBMCs, obtained from culture after CMV antigen stimulation. The TCR comes from a human donor in good health (CMV status not recorded). Some clones in this sample may be carry-over from other donors' samples. The rearrangement joins TRBV4-1 to TRBJ1-5; D gene ambiguous. This CDR3 is CASSPLGGQSQPQHF. In nucleotides, the CDR3 is TGCGCCAGCAGCCCCCTGGGCGGGCAATCACAGCCCCAGCATTTT.